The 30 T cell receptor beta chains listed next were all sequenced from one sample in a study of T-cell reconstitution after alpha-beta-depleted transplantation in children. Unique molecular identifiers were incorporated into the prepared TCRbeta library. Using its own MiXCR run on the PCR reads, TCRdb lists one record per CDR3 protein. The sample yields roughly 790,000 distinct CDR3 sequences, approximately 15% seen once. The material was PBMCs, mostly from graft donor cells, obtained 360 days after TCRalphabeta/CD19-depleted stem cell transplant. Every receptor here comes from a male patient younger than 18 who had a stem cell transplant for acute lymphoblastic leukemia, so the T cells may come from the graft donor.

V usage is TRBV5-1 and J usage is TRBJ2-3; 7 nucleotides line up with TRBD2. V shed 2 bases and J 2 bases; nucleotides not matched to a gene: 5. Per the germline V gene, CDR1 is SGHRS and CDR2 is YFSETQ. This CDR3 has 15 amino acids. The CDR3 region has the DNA TGCGCCAGCAGCTTCCGGGCGGGAGCCACAGATACGCAGTATTTT. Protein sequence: CASSFRAGATDTQYF.

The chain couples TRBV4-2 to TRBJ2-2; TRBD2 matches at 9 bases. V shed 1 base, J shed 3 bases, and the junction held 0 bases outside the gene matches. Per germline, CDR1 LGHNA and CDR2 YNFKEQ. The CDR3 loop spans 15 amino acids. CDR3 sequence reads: CASSQASGDTGELFF. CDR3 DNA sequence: TGTGCCAGCAGCCAAGCTAGCGGGGACACCGGGGAGCTGTTTTTT.

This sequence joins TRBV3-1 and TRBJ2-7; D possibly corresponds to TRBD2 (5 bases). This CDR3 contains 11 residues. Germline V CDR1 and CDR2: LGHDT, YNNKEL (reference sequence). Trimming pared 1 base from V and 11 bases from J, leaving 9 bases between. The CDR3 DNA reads TGTGCCAGCAGCCAAGCAGCGGAGGAGTACTTC. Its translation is CASSQAAEEYF.

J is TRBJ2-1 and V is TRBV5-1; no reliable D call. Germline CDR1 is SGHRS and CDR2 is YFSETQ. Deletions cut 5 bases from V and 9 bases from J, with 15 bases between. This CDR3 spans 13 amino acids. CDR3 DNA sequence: TGCGCCAGCAGGAATGTGGACCTTGGTGAGCAGTTCTTC. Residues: CASRNVDLGEQFF.

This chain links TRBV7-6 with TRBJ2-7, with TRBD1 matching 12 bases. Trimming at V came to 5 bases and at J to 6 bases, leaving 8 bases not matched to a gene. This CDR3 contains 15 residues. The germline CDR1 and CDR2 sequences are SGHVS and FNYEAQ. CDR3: CASSPRDRGRSEQYF. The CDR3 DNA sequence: TGTGCCAGCAGCCCAAGGGACAGGGGGCGCTCCGAGCAGTACTTC.

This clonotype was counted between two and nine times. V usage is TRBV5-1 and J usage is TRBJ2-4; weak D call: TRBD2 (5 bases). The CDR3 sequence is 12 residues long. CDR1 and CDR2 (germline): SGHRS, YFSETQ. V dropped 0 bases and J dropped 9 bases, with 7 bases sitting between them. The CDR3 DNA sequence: TGCGCCAGCAGCTTGGACGCGGGCATTCAGTACTTC. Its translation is CASSLDAGIQYF.

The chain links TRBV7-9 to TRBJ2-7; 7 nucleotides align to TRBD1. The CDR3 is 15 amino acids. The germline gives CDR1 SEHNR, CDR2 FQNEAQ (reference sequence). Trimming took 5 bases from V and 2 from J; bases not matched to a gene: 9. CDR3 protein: CASSPARTGAYEQYF. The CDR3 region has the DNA TGTGCCAGCAGCCCCGCACGGACAGGCGCCTACGAGCAGTACTTC.

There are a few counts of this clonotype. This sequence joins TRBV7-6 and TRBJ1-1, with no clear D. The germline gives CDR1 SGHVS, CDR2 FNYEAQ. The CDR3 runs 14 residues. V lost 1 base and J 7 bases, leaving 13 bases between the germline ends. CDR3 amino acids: CASSLGEGSDEAFF. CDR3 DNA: TGTGCCAGCAGCTTAGGGGAGGGTTCGGATGAAGCTTTCTTT.

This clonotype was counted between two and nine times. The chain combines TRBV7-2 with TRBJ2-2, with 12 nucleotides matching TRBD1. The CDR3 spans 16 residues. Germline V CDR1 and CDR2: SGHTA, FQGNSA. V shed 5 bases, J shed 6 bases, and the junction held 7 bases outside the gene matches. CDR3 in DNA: TGTGCCAGCAGCCTCTCCGGGACAGGGGGCGCCGGGGAGCTGTTTTTT. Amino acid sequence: CASSLSGTGGAGELFF.

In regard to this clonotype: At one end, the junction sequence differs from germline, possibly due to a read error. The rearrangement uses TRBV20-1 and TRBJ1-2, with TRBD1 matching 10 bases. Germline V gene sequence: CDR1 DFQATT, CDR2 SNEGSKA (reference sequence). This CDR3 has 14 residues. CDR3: CSAGDRGRDYGYTF. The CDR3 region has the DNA TGCAGTGCTGGAGACAGGGGGCGAGACTATGGCTACACCTTC.

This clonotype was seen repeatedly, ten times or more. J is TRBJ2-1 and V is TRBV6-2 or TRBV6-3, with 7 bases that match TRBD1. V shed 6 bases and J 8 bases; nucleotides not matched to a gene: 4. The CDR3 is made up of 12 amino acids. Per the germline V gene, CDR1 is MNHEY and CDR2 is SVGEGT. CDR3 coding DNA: TGTGCCAGCAGGACAGGGTTTGATGAGCAGTTCTTC. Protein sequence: CASRTGFDEQFF.

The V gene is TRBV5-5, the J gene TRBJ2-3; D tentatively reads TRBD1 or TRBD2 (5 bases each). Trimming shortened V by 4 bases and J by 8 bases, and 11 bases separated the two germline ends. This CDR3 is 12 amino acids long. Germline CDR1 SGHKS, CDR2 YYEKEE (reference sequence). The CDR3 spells CASSPGTLTQYF. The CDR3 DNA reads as TGTGCCAGCAGCCCCGGGACCCTTACGCAGTATTTT.

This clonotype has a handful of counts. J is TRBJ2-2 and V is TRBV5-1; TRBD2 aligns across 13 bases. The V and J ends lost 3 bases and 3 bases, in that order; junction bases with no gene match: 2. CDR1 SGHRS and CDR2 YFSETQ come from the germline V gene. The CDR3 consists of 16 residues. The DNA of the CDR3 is TGCGCCAGCAGCTCACTAGCGGGAGGGGACACCGGGGAGCTGTTTTTT. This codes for CASSSLAGGDTGELFF.

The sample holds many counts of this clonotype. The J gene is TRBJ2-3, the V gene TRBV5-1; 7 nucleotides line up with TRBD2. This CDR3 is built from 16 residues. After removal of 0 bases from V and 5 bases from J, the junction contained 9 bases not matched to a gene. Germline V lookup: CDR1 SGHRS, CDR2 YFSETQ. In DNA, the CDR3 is TGCGCCAGCAGCTTGGTGGTTCGGCTAGCGGAAGATACGCAGTATTTT. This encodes CASSLVVRLAEDTQYF.

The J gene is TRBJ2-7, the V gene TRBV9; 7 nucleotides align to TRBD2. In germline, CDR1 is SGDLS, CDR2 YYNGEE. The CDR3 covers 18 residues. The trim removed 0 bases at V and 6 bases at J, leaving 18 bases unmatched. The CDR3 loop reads CASSVGSGSAGVLSEQYF. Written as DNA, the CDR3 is TGTGCCAGCAGCGTAGGGTCGGGTTCGGCGGGAGTCCTCTCCGAGCAGTACTTC.

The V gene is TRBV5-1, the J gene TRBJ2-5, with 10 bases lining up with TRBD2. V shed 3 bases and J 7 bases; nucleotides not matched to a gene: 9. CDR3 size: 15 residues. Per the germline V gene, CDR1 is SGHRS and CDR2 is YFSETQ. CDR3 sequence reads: CASSWTSGGLGTQYF. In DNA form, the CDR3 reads TGCGCCAGCAGCTGGACTAGCGGAGGGCTTGGGACCCAGTACTTC.

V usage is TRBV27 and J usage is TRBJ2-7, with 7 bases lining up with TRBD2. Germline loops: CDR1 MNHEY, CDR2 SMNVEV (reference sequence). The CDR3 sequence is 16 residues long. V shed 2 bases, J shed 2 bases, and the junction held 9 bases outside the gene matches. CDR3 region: CASSLGARGGTYEQYF. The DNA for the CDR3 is TGTGCCAGCAGTTTAGGGGCCCGCGGGGGTACCTACGAGCAGTACTTC.

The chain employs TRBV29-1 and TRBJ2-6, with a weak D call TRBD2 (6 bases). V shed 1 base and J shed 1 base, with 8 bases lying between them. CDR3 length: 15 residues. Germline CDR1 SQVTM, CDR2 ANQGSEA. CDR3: CSVEVGSSGANVLTF. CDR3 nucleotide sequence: TGCAGCGTTGAAGTCGGGAGTTCTGGGGCCAACGTCCTGACTTTC. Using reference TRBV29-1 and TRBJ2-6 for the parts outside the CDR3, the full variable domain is SAVISQKPSRDICQRGTSLTIQCQVDSQVTMMFWYRQQPGQSLTLIATANQGSEATYESGFVIDKFPISRPNLTFSTLTVSNMSPEDSSIYLCSVEVGSSGANVLTFGAGSRLTVL.

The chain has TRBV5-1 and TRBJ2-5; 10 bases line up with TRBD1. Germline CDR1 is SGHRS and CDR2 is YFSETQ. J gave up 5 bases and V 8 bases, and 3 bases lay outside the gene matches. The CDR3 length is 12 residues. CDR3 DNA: TGCGCCAGTTGGACAGGGGGGGAGACCCAGTACTTC. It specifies CASWTGGETQYF. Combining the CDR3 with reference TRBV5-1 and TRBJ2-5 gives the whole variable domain KAGVTQTPRYLIKTRGQQVTLSCSPISGHRSVSWYQQTPGQGLQFLFEYFSETQRNKGNFPGRFSGRQFSNSRSEMNVSTLELGDSALYLCASWTGGETQYFGPGTRLLVL.

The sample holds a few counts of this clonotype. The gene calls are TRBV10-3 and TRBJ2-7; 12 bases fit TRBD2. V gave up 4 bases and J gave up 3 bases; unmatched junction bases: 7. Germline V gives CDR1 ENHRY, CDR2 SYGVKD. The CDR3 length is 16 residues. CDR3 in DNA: TGTGCCATCAGTGTCATTCTAGCGGGGGGGCACTACGAGCAGTACTTC. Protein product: CAISVILAGGHYEQYF.

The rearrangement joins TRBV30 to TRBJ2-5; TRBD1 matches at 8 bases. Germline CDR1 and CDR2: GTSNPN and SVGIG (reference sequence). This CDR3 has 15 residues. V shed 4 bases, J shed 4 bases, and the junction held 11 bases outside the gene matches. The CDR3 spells CAWNLQGEVTETQYF. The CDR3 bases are TGTGCCTGGAACCTACAGGGGGAAGTCACAGAGACCCAGTACTTC.

CDR3 coding DNA: TGTGCCAGCAGCTGGGGGACAGGGGGCTTAGGGGCCAAAAACATTCAGTACTTC. Its translation is CASSWGTGGLGAKNIQYF. The chain links TRBV13 to TRBJ2-4, with TRBD1 matching 12 bases. Losses at the gene ends were 4 bases for V and 1 base for J; bases not matched to a gene: 8. CDR3 length: 18 residues. The germline gives CDR1 PRHDT, CDR2 FYEKMQ (reference sequence).

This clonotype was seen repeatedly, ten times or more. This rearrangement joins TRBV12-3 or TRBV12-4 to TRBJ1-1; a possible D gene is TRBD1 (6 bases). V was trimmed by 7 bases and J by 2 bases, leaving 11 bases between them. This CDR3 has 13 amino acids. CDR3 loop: CASTPRGNTEAFF. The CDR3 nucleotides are TGTGCCAGCACCCCCAGGGGAAACACTGAAGCTTTCTTT.

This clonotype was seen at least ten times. The CDR3 nucleotides read TGCGCCAGCAGCTTGGGGACTGGTGGCCTAGCGGGAGAAGAGACCCAGTACTTC. This encodes CASSLGTGGLAGEETQYF. This chain links TRBV5-1 with TRBJ2-5, with 10 bases that match TRBD2. The V gene end was trimmed by 0 bases and the J gene end by 3 bases; junction bases not matched to a gene: 11. Germline V gene sequence: CDR1 SGHRS, CDR2 YFSETQ. CDR3 length: 18 amino acids.

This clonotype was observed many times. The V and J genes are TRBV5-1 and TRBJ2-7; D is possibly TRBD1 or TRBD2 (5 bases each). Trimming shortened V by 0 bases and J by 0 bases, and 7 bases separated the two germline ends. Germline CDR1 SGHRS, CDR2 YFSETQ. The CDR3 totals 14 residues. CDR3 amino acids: CASSLAGPSYEQYF. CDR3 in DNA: TGCGCCAGCAGCTTGGCGGGGCCCTCCTACGAGCAGTACTTC.

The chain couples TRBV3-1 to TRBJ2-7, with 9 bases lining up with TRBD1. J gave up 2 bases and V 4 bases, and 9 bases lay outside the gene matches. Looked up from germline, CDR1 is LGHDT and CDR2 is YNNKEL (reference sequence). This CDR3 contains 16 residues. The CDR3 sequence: CASSLLPGTGPYEQYF. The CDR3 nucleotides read TGTGCCAGCAGCCTATTACCCGGGACAGGGCCCTACGAGCAGTACTTC.

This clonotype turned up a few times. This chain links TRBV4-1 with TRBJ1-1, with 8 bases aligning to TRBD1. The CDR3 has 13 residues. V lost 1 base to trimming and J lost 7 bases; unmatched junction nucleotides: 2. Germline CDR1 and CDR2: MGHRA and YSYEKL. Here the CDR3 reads CASSQAGGGEAFF. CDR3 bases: TGCGCCAGCAGCCAAGCAGGGGGCGGTGAAGCTTTCTTT.

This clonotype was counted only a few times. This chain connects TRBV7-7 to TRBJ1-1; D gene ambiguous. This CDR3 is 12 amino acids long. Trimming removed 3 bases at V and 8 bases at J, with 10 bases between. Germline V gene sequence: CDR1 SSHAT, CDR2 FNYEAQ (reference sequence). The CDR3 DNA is TGTGCCAGCAGCTTGAGCAGGTACGAAGCTTTCTTT. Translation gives CASSLSRYEAFF.

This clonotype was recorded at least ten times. CDR3: CASTLRPDSYEQYF. CDR3 nucleotide sequence: TGTGCCAGCACCCTCAGACCGGACAGCTACGAGCAGTACTTC. V is TRBV12-3 or TRBV12-4 and J is TRBJ2-7; D might be TRBD1 (6 bases). The CDR3 runs 14 residues. V lost 7 bases, J lost 3 bases, and 16 bases lay in between.

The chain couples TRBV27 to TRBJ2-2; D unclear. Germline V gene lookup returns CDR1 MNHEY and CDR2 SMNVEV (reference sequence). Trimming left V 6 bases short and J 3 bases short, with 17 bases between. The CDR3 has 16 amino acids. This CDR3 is CASSGPSAYYTGELFF. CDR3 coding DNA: TGTGCCAGCAGCGGACCGAGCGCGTATTACACCGGGGAGCTGTTTTTT.